This TCR beta chain derives from a study of control samples from healthy donors and cancer patients. Profiled with immunoSEQ multiplex PCR; TCRdb holds only in-frame clones, not every one. The sample records about 77,000 clones, 85% to 95% being singletons. Germline lookup yields CDR1 KGHSH and CDR2 LQKENI. The CDR3 spans 16 residues. The V end was cut by 3 bases, the J end by 0 bases, with 9 bases between. This sequence originates from an older woman in good health. Sequenced sample: blood. The chain links TRBV18 to TRBJ2-6, with TRBD2 as a possible D gene (5 bases). This CDR3 reads CASSPMGASGANVLTF. CDR3 nucleotide sequence: TGTGCCAGCTCACCCATGGGAGCCTCTGGGGCCAACGTCCTGACTTTC.